The rows below give T cell receptor beta chains drawn from one sample of a study of neoadjuvant anti-PD-1 for oral cavity cancer. Libraries were prepared by immunoSEQ multiplex PCR; TCRdb keeps only in-frame clonotypes and omits some of them. The sample holds around 13,000 clones, around 60% seen once. The sample was PBMCs, taken before nivolumab (anti-PD-1) treatment. These receptors came from a person between 40 and 79 years old with oral cavity squamous cell carcinoma. CDR3s include the opening cysteine and the closing phenylalanine or tryptophan. Each record gives: J gene, D gene, V gene, clone size, CDR3 protein, CDR3 DNA. The D gene is left open where the match is weak. Rows give clone size only sometimes, using once, few, many, or a class for an expanded clone.

J gene: TRBJ1-3; D gene: .; V gene: TRBV2; clone size: .; CDR3 protein: CASMPGLDNSGNTIYF; CDR3 DNA: TGTGCCAGTATGCCGGGCCTTGACAACTCTGGAAACACCATATATTTT
J gene: TRBJ2-7; D gene: TRBD1; V gene: TRBV19; clone size: .; CDR3 protein: CASSLTGGVDEQYF; CDR3 DNA: TGTGCCAGTAGCCTTACAGGGGGAGTTGACGAGCAGTACTTC
J gene: TRBJ2-3; D gene: .; V gene: TRBV6-6; clone size: .; CDR3 protein: CASSPRGGTDTQYF; CDR3 DNA: TGTGCCAGCAGTCCCCGTGGGGGCACAGATACGCAGTATTTT
J gene: TRBJ2-3; D gene: .; V gene: TRBV5-1; clone size: .; CDR3 protein: CASSLVGRPADTQYF; CDR3 DNA: TGCGCCAGCAGCTTGGTCGGCCGCCCCGCAGATACGCAGTATTTT
J gene: TRBJ1-2; D gene: .; V gene: TRBV9; clone size: .; CDR3 protein: CASSVGGPNGYTF; CDR3 DNA: TGTGCCAGCAGCGTAGGAGGGCCTAATGGCTACACCTTC
J gene: TRBJ2-1; D gene: TRBD1; V gene: TRBV4-1; clone size: .; CDR3 protein: CASSQGDSHNEQFF; CDR3 DNA: TGCGCCAGCAGCCAGGGGGACAGCCACAATGAGCAGTTCTTC
J gene: TRBJ1-2; D gene: .; V gene: TRBV29-1; clone size: .; CDR3 protein: CSVQQSGDGYTF; CDR3 DNA: TGCAGCGTTCAGCAGTCAGGCGATGGCTACACCTTC
J gene: TRBJ1-5; D gene: TRBD1; V gene: TRBV19; clone size: .; CDR3 protein: CASSGDRAGNQPQHF; CDR3 DNA: TGTGCCAGTAGTGGGGACAGGGCGGGAAATCAGCCCCAGCATTTT
J gene: TRBJ1-4; D gene: TRBD1; V gene: TRBV5-8; clone size: .; CDR3 protein: CASSQGRQGIEKLFF; CDR3 DNA: TGTGCCAGCAGCCAAGGTCGACAGGGGATCGAAAAACTGTTTTTT
J gene: TRBJ2-7; D gene: TRBD2; V gene: TRBV28; clone size: .; CDR3 protein: CASSLSPGTSGSYEQYF; CDR3 DNA: TGTGCCAGCAGTTTATCCCCCGGGACTAGCGGGAGTTACGAGCAGTACTTC
J gene: TRBJ2-2; D gene: TRBD1; V gene: TRBV7-8; clone size: few; CDR3 protein: CASSLEERTGPTGELFF; CDR3 DNA: TGTGCCAGCAGCTTAGAAGAGCGGACAGGGCCCACCGGGGAGCTGTTTTTT
J gene: TRBJ1-3; D gene: .; V gene: TRBV5-8; clone size: few; CDR3 protein: CASSLERDVGNTIYF; CDR3 DNA: TGTGCCAGCAGCTTGGAACGTGACGTCGGAAACACCATATATTTT
J gene: TRBJ2-6; D gene: .; V gene: TRBV5-4; clone size: few; CDR3 protein: CASSSDYSGANVLTF; CDR3 DNA: TGTGCCAGCAGCTCGGACTACTCTGGGGCCAACGTCCTGACTTTC
J gene: TRBJ1-1; D gene: .; V gene: TRBV5-1; clone size: few; CDR3 protein: CASSRRSGENTEAFF; CDR3 DNA: TGCGCCAGCAGCCGAAGATCTGGGGAAAACACTGAAGCTTTCTTT
J gene: TRBJ2-7; D gene: TRBD2; V gene: TRBV27; clone size: once; CDR3 protein: CASSLGLGGPYEQYF; CDR3 DNA: TGTGCCAGCAGTTTAGGACTAGGAGGCCCCTACGAGCAGTACTTC
J gene: TRBJ1-5; D gene: TRBD1; V gene: TRBV2; clone size: .; CDR3 protein: CATGQDSNQPQHF; CDR3 DNA: TGTGCCACTGGACAGGATAGCAATCAGCCCCAGCATTTT
J gene: TRBJ1-2; D gene: .; V gene: TRBV7-9; clone size: few; CDR3 protein: CASSLVGGQGGYGYTF; CDR3 DNA: TGTGCCAGCAGCTTAGTCGGTGGGCAGGGAGGCTATGGCTACACCTTC
J gene: TRBJ1-2; D gene: TRBD1; V gene: TRBV19; clone size: .; CDR3 protein: CASTGTGGLGNYGYTF; CDR3 DNA: TGTGCCAGTACCGGGACAGGGGGCTTGGGAAACTATGGCTACACCTTC
J gene: TRBJ1-1; D gene: .; V gene: TRBV5-6; clone size: few; CDR3 protein: CASSWGRDTEAFF; CDR3 DNA: TGTGCCAGCAGCTGGGGGAGGGACACTGAAGCTTTCTTT
J gene: TRBJ2-7; D gene: TRBD2; V gene: TRBV5-1; clone size: .; CDR3 protein: CASSLSSGPIYEQYF; CDR3 DNA: TGCGCCAGCAGCTTGTCTAGCGGGCCTATCTACGAGCAGTACTTC
J gene: TRBJ2-1; D gene: .; V gene: TRBV6-5; clone size: .; CDR3 protein: CASRRARWAYNEQFF; CDR3 DNA: TGTGCCAGCAGACGAGCTAGATGGGCCTACAATGAGCAGTTCTTC
J gene: TRBJ1-2; D gene: .; V gene: TRBV6-5; clone size: .; CDR3 protein: CASSYGVRGAYYGYTF; CDR3 DNA: TGTGCCAGCAGTTACGGGGTTAGGGGGGCATACTATGGCTACACCTTC
J gene: TRBJ2-3; D gene: .; V gene: TRBV6-1; clone size: .; CDR3 protein: CASSDRYTDTQYF; CDR3 DNA: TGTGCCAGCAGTGATAGGTACACAGATACGCAGTATTTT
J gene: TRBJ1-1; D gene: .; V gene: TRBV25-1; clone size: .; CDR3 protein: CASSDPFGDLNTEAFF; CDR3 DNA: TGTGCCAGCAGTGACCCCTTTGGGGACCTGAACACTGAAGCTTTCTTT
J gene: TRBJ2-7; D gene: TRBD2; V gene: TRBV27; clone size: .; CDR3 protein: CASSRGGPAGGHPSYEQYF; CDR3 DNA: TGTGCCAGTAGCAGAGGGGGACCAGCGGGAGGGCACCCTTCCTACGAGCAGTACTTC
J gene: TRBJ1-4; D gene: .; V gene: TRBV11-2; clone size: .; CDR3 protein: CASSQNFGVEKLFF; CDR3 DNA: TGTGCCAGCAGCCAGAATTTTGGGGTAGAAAAACTGTTTTTT
J gene: TRBJ2-5; D gene: TRBD2; V gene: TRBV7-9; clone size: .; CDR3 protein: CASSVLTSGRMKTQYF; CDR3 DNA: TGTGCCAGCAGCGTCCTGACTAGCGGGAGAATGAAGACCCAGTACTTC
J gene: TRBJ1-4; D gene: .; V gene: TRBV19; clone size: few; CDR3 protein: CASSPSGVEKLFF; CDR3 DNA: TGTGCCAGTAGCCCCTCGGGGGTTGAAAAACTGTTTTTT
J gene: TRBJ1-1; D gene: .; V gene: TRBV28; clone size: .; CDR3 protein: CASRTGGGNTEAFF; CDR3 DNA: TGTGCCAGCAGGACGGGAGGGGGGAACACTGAAGCTTTCTTT
J gene: TRBJ1-6; D gene: TRBD1; V gene: TRBV5-1; clone size: .; CDR3 protein: CASSTDRGNTPLHF; CDR3 DNA: TGCGCCAGCAGCACCGACAGGGGAAACACACCCCTCCACTTT
J gene: TRBJ1-1; D gene: TRBD1; V gene: TRBV30; clone size: few; CDR3 protein: CAWSGGRGSNTEAFF; CDR3 DNA: TGTGCCTGGAGTGGGGGCAGGGGGTCGAACACTGAAGCTTTCTTT
J gene: TRBJ1-2; D gene: .; V gene: TRBV6-4; clone size: once; CDR3 protein: CASSDQQGYGYTF; CDR3 DNA: TGTGCCAGCAGTGACCAGCAAGGTTATGGCTACACCTTC
J gene: TRBJ1-1; D gene: .; V gene: TRBV7-9; clone size: .; CDR3 protein: CASSRTDEAFF; CDR3 DNA: TGTGCCAGCAGTCGGACAGATGAAGCTTTCTTT
J gene: TRBJ1-2; D gene: TRBD1; V gene: TRBV5-4; clone size: few; CDR3 protein: CASSPTGGDGYTF; CDR3 DNA: TGTGCCAGCAGCCCGACAGGGGGTGATGGCTACACCTTC
J gene: TRBJ2-7; D gene: .; V gene: TRBV25-1; clone size: few; CDR3 protein: CASSEWGLSSYEQYF; CDR3 DNA: TGTGCCAGCAGTGAATGGGGGCTGAGCTCCTACGAGCAGTACTTC
J gene: TRBJ1-1; D gene: .; V gene: TRBV10-1; clone size: .; CDR3 protein: CASSELYTARAEAFF; CDR3 DNA: TGCGCCAGCAGTGAGTTGTATACAGCCAGGGCGGAAGCTTTCTTT
J gene: TRBJ1-2; D gene: .; V gene: TRBV7-9; clone size: few; CDR3 protein: CASSFRGVDGYTF; CDR3 DNA: TGTGCCAGCAGCTTCCGAGGAGTGGATGGCTACACCTTC
J gene: TRBJ1-2; D gene: TRBD1; V gene: TRBV29-1; clone size: few; CDR3 protein: CSVEDNRGQGYTF; CDR3 DNA: TGCAGCGTTGAAGATAACAGGGGGCAAGGCTACACCTTC
J gene: TRBJ2-1; D gene: TRBD1; V gene: TRBV7-3; clone size: .; CDR3 protein: CASSTSRTGNEQFF; CDR3 DNA: TGTGCCAGCAGCACCTCTCGGACAGGGAATGAGCAGTTCTTC
J gene: TRBJ2-7; D gene: TRBD1; V gene: TRBV10-1; clone size: .; CDR3 protein: CASRRDSNSEQYF; CDR3 DNA: TGCGCCAGCAGGAGGGACAGTAACTCGGAGCAGTACTTC
J gene: TRBJ2-7; D gene: TRBD1; V gene: TRBV19; clone size: .; CDR3 protein: CASSPRDRGLYEQYF; CDR3 DNA: TGTGCCAGTAGTCCCCGGGACAGGGGGCTATACGAGCAGTACTTC
J gene: TRBJ1-1; D gene: TRBD1; V gene: TRBV29-1; clone size: .; CDR3 protein: CSADRDRGGEAFF; CDR3 DNA: TGCAGCGCCGACCGGGACAGGGGGGGGGAAGCTTTCTTT
J gene: TRBJ2-2; D gene: TRBD1; V gene: TRBV7-3; clone size: .; CDR3 protein: CASSLTGLTGELFF; CDR3 DNA: TGTGCCAGCAGCTTGACAGGGTTGACCGGGGAGCTGTTTTTT
J gene: TRBJ1-4; D gene: .; V gene: TRBV4-2; clone size: .; CDR3 protein: CASSQDAGLGGEKLFF; CDR3 DNA: TGTGCCAGCAGCCAAGATGCCGGTTTGGGAGGTGAAAAACTGTTTTTT
J gene: TRBJ2-1; D gene: .; V gene: TRBV10-1; clone size: few; CDR3 protein: CASSDSRVDEQFF; CDR3 DNA: TGCGCCAGCAGTGATTCTAGAGTCGATGAGCAGTTCTTC
J gene: TRBJ1-3; D gene: TRBD1; V gene: TRBV11-2; clone size: .; CDR3 protein: CASSLDGTGVDTIYF; CDR3 DNA: TGTGCCAGCAGCTTAGACGGGACAGGGGTGGACACCATATATTTT
J gene: TRBJ1-2; D gene: .; V gene: TRBV9; clone size: .; CDR3 protein: CASSVDWGQGGGYTF; CDR3 DNA: TGTGCCAGCAGCGTAGACTGGGGGCAGGGAGGTGGCTACACCTTC
J gene: TRBJ2-2; D gene: .; V gene: TRBV7-8; clone size: .; CDR3 protein: CASSLTGGRNTGELFF; CDR3 DNA: TGTGCCAGCAGCTTAACGGGGGGCAGGAACACCGGGGAGCTGTTTTTT
J gene: TRBJ1-2; D gene: .; V gene: TRBV6-5; clone size: .; CDR3 protein: CASSYGIVGQRSGYTF; CDR3 DNA: TGTGCCAGCAGTTACGGGATCGTGGGCCAGAGAAGCGGCTACACCTTC
J gene: TRBJ2-7; D gene: TRBD2; V gene: TRBV5-4; clone size: once; CDR3 protein: CASSTLAGGFYEQYF; CDR3 DNA: TGTGCCAGCAGCACACTAGCGGGGGGCTTTTACGAGCAGTACTTC
J gene: TRBJ1-2; D gene: TRBD1; V gene: TRBV5-1; clone size: .; CDR3 protein: CASSIGQGRYGYTF; CDR3 DNA: TGCGCCAGCAGCATCGGACAGGGAAGGTATGGCTACACCTTC
J gene: TRBJ2-5; D gene: TRBD1; V gene: TRBV5-1; clone size: .; CDR3 protein: CASSLDPTGGGETQYF; CDR3 DNA: TGCGCCAGCAGCTTGGATCCGACAGGGGGGGGAGAGACCCAGTACTTC
J gene: TRBJ2-7; D gene: .; V gene: TRBV30; clone size: .; CDR3 protein: CAFTGTYEQYF; CDR3 DNA: TGTGCGTTTACCGGGACCTACGAGCAGTACTTC
J gene: TRBJ2-6; D gene: .; V gene: TRBV11-3; clone size: .; CDR3 protein: CASSRTRNANVLTF; CDR3 DNA: TGTGCCAGCAGCCGAACTAGAAACGCCAACGTCCTGACTTTC